Detailed here is one T cell receptor beta chain. The record originates from a study of blood T cell repertoires in COVID-19. Across the whole study: Sources were T cells, B-cell-depleted T cells, or PBMCs; the material itself was cDNA or gDNA.

Produced via immunoSEQ multiplex PCR; TCRdb's table is partial and in-frame only. This table has fewer than 500,000 clones, roughly 89% appearing once. This clonotype originated in a man aged 18-30 years with COVID-19, enrolled during active disease. The sample consisted of peripheral blood.

The CDR3 DNA reads TGTGCCAGCAGCTTGAGGTCTAGCGGAGGCACAGATACGCAGTATTTT. It translates to CASSLRSSGGTDTQYF. V gene TRBV5-4 combines with J gene TRBJ2-3, with 7 bases fitting TRBD2. V shed 1 base, J shed 1 base, and the junction held 6 bases outside the gene matches. CDR1 SGHNT and CDR2 YYREEE come from the germline V gene (reference sequence). The CDR3 is 16 amino acids.